This TCR beta chain was sequenced for a study of shared clonotypes between healthy human individuals. Findings and caveats of the study: Clonotypes shared by all four sorted-subset donors had higher generation probabilities than non-shared clonotypes.

Only CD45RO-negative cells positively selected for CCR7 counted as naive CD8 cells, so terminally differentiated effector memory CD45RA+ cells were excluded. Concerning this clone: Antigen unknown.

CDR3 length: 14 amino acids. V lost 4 bases and J lost 2, with 12 bases in between. Per germline, CDR1 LNHDA and CDR2 SQIVND (reference sequence). TCRdb's copy holds only in-frame clones and misses some; the assay was immunoSEQ multiplex PCR. The table includes about 680,000 clones, about 90% detected once. The clonotype comes from a man aged 25 to 45 in good health. This chain uses TRBV19 with TRBJ2-7; a possible D gene is TRBD2 (5 bases). Sequencing was performed on naive CD8+ T cells sorted from blood. The CDR3 protein is CASSTRTTTYEQYF. As DNA, the CDR3 is TGTGCCAGTAGTACGAGGACGACTACCTACGAGCAGTACTTC.